The 21 T cell receptor beta chains reported below all come from one sample, sequenced in a study of shared clonotypes between healthy human individuals. TCRdb's copy holds only in-frame clones and misses some; the assay was immunoSEQ multiplex PCR. Seen here are over 700,000 clones, 72% observed once, and the top ten hold over 1.5%. What was sequenced was memory CD4+ T cells sorted from blood. Subset meaning: CD45RA-negative fraction. These receptors all come from a young woman in good health.

This clone appeared once. Other DNA sequences from this sample encode an identical CDR3 as well. The chain combines TRBV5-1 with TRBJ2-1; D unresolved. In germline, CDR1 is SGHRS, CDR2 YFSETQ. V lost 0 bases and J 0 bases, leaving 7 bases between the germline ends. This CDR3 spans 15 amino acids. CDR3: CASSLGSSSYNEQFF. The CDR3 nucleotides are TGCGCCAGCAGCTTGGGTTCTAGCTCCTACAATGAGCAGTTCTTC. The full variable domain, its missing parts supplied by reference TRBV5-1 and TRBJ2-1, is KAGVTQTPRYLIKTRGQQVTLSCSPISGHRSVSWYQQTPGQGLQFLFEYFSETQRNKGNFPGRFSGRQFSNSRSEMNVSTLELGDSALYLCASSLGSSSYNEQFFGPGTRLTVL.

The rearrangement joins TRBV5-1 to TRBJ1-1; no clear D. The CDR3 runs 11 residues. Germline CDR1 is SGHRS and CDR2 is YFSETQ. Trimming removed 0 bases from V and 9 bases from J, with 6 bases in between. The CDR3 protein is CASSLDSQAFF. In DNA form, the CDR3 reads TGCGCCAGCAGCTTGGACAGTCAAGCTTTCTTT.

The CDR3 loop is CASSPRVSGANVLTF. DNA of the CDR3: TGTGCCAGCAGCCCTCGGGTCTCTGGGGCCAACGTCCTGACTTTC. This chain joins TRBV4-2 and TRBJ2-6; D is undetermined. CDR3 length: 15 amino acids. The V end lost 4 bases, the J end lost 0 bases, and 7 bases lay between the germline ends. Germline assignment: CDR1 LGHNA and CDR2 YNFKEQ.

This chain connects TRBV4-2 to TRBJ2-1; 11 bases agree with TRBD2. The CDR3 is 16 residues long. V lost 4 bases to trimming and J lost 2 bases; unmatched junction nucleotides: 4. Germline loops: CDR1 LGHNA, CDR2 YNFKEQ. The CDR3 region has the DNA TGTGCCAGCAGCCCAGGGACTAGCGGTCCCTACAATGAGCAGTTCTTC. Translated: CASSPGTSGPYNEQFF.

The chain has TRBV5-4 and TRBJ2-2, with 7 nucleotides matching TRBD2. V trimming: 4 bases; J trimming: 1 base; junction bases outside the gene matches: 4. Germline V gene sequence: CDR1 SGHNT, CDR2 YYREEE (reference sequence). CDR3 length: 15 residues. Written as DNA, the CDR3 is TGTGCCAGCAGCCCCGGGACTAAGAACACCGGGGAGCTGTTTTTT. This encodes CASSPGTKNTGELFF.

V is TRBV15 and J is TRBJ2-7, with 9 positions matching TRBD1. The CDR3 is made up of 15 amino acids. Trimming took 0 bases from V and 2 from J; bases not matched to a gene: 2. In germline, CDR1 is LNHNV, CDR2 YYDKDF (reference sequence). CDR3 loop: CATSRDGTGTYEQYF. CDR3 nucleotide sequence: TGTGCCACCAGCAGAGATGGGACAGGGACCTACGAGCAGTACTTC.

The chain recombines TRBV19 with TRBJ2-3; 10 bases are a match to TRBD1. V lost 7 bases to trimming and J lost 3 bases; unmatched junction nucleotides: 7. The CDR3 length is 15 residues. Germline V gene data show CDR1 as LNHDA and CDR2 as SQIVND (reference sequence). DNA of the CDR3: TGTGCCAGTAATACGGGACAGGGGCGAACAGATACGCAGTATTTT. This encodes CASNTGQGRTDTQYF.

This clone has more than one count but fewer than ten. Distinct nucleotide sequences in the sample also encode this CDR3. V and J are TRBV5-1 and TRBJ2-1, with a weak D call TRBD2 (5 bases). This CDR3 is 15 amino acids long. Germline CDR1 reads SGHRS; CDR2 reads YFSETQ. Trimming stripped 0 bases from V and 2 bases from J, with 9 bases between. The CDR3 spells CASSLVGETYNEQFF. The CDR3 bases are TGCGCCAGCAGCTTGGTGGGAGAGACCTACAATGAGCAGTTCTTC.

This clone was seen ten or more times. A much larger clone lies one base from this, so it may be a read error. Other DNA sequences in the same sample also yield this CDR3. This chain links TRBV5-1 with TRBJ2-1; no definite D call. V lost 0 bases and J 0 bases, leaving 7 bases between the germline ends. The CDR3 is 15 residues long. Per germline, CDR1 SGHRS and CDR2 YFSETQ. For the CDR3, the DNA is TGCGCCAGCAGCTTGGACTTGAGCTCCTACAATGAGCAGTTCTTC. Translating gives CASSLDLSSYNEQFF.

The chain couples TRBV6-6 to TRBJ2-7; D gene unclear. The germline V gene encodes CDR1 MNHNY and CDR2 SVGAGI (reference sequence). V dropped 5 bases and J dropped 3 bases, with 8 bases sitting between them. CDR3 size: 12 residues. CDR3 DNA sequence: TGTGCCAGCAGTCCCCAGGACTACGAGCAGTACTTC. Translated: CASSPQDYEQYF.

This sequence joins TRBV5-4 and TRBJ1-2, with 7 bases fitting TRBD1. V dropped 1 base and J dropped 7; count of bases not matched to a gene: 7. The germline V gene encodes CDR1 SGHNT and CDR2 YYREEE (reference sequence). CDR3 length equals 14 residues. The CDR3 sequence is CASSLSGTESGYTF. Written as DNA, the CDR3 is TGTGCCAGCAGCTTGTCTGGGACAGAGAGTGGCTACACCTTC.

The gene calls are TRBV18 and TRBJ2-5; D is undetermined. The CDR3 totals 13 residues. V shed 3 bases and J shed 4 bases, with 9 bases lying between them. Germline V gives CDR1 KGHSH, CDR2 LQKENI. The CDR3 protein is CASSPGRRETQYF. CDR3 nucleotides: TGTGCCAGCTCACCGGGAAGGCGAGAGACCCAGTACTTC.

The chain carries TRBV7-8 and TRBJ1-5, with D tentatively TRBD1 (6 bases). With 1 base removed from V and 0 bases from J, the gap between germline ends came to 7 bases. Germline CDR1 is SGHVS and CDR2 is FQNEAQ. The CDR3 spans 15 residues. Here the CDR3 reads CASSLETGSNQPQHF. In DNA, the CDR3 is TGTGCCAGCAGCTTAGAGACAGGTAGCAATCAGCCCCAGCATTTT.

This chain uses TRBV19 with TRBJ2-7, with 13 bases identical to TRBD2. The CDR3 length is 14 residues. V lost 3 bases to trimming and J lost 7 bases; unmatched junction nucleotides: 3. The germline gives CDR1 LNHDA, CDR2 SQIVND (reference sequence). The CDR3 loop reads CASSMTSGRIEQYF. CDR3 nucleotide sequence: TGTGCCAGTAGTATGACTAGCGGGAGGATTGAGCAGTACTTC.

The V and J genes are TRBV4-2 and TRBJ1-2, with 12 bases lining up with TRBD1. This CDR3 is 15 amino acids long. The germline V gene has CDR1 LGHNA and CDR2 YNFKEQ. Unmatched junction bases numbered 5, after V lost 1 base and J lost 8 bases. CDR3 coding DNA: TGTGCCAGCAGCCAAGTTGGGACAGGGGGCCTGGGCTACACCTTC. This sequence encodes CASSQVGTGGLGYTF.

The chain couples TRBV4-2 to TRBJ2-4; 9 bases are shared with TRBD2. Trimming at V came to 5 bases and at J to 0 bases, leaving 8 bases not matched to a gene. The CDR3 totals 17 residues. The germline CDR1 and CDR2 sequences are LGHNA and YNFKEQ. The DNA of the CDR3 is TGTGCCAGCAGCAGCCTTAGCGGGAGATTAGCCAAAAACATTCAGTACTTC. This translates into CASSSLSGRLAKNIQYF.

The genes are TRBV28 and TRBJ2-7; 12 bases fit TRBD2. This CDR3 comprises 16 residues. J was trimmed by 0 bases and V by 4 bases; bases with no gene match: 4. From germline, CDR1 is MDHEN and CDR2 SYDVKM. The CDR3 bases are TGTGCCAGCAGTTCCGGACTAGCGGGGTTCTCCTACGAGCAGTACTTC. Protein: CASSSGLAGFSYEQYF.

On this clone: A much bigger clone sits one base away, suggesting this may be a read error. The same CDR3 is also encoded by other DNA sequences in this sample. The chain joins TRBV7-2 to TRBJ1-2; D is ambiguous. Trimming took 5 bases from V and 2 from J, leaving 9 bases between them. CDR3 length equals 13 residues. The germline V gene has CDR1 SGHTA and CDR2 FQGNSA. CDR3 protein: CASSPDGNYGYTF. The CDR3, as DNA: TGTGCCAGCAGCCCGGACGGAAACTATGGCTACACCTTC. Based on the CDR3 plus reference TRBV7-2 and TRBJ1-2, the full variable domain is GAGVSQSPSNKVTEKGKDVELRCDPISGHTALYWYRQSLGQGLEFLIYFQGNSAPDKSGLPSDRFSAERTGGSVSTLTIQRTQQEDSAVYLCASSPDGNYGYTFGSGTRLTVV.

The rearrangement joins TRBV6-5 to TRBJ1-5; 9 bases fit TRBD1. V dropped 6 bases and J dropped 7; count of bases not matched to a gene: 4. Germline CDR1 and CDR2: MNHEY and SVGAGI. The CDR3 runs to 13 residues. CDR3 DNA: TGTGCCAGCAGAACAGGGGGCGGGCAGCCCCAGCATTTT. This gives the protein CASRTGGGQPQHF.

This clone was counted many times. V is TRBV2 and J is TRBJ2-1; a possible D gene is TRBD1 (5 bases). CDR3 size: 13 residues. Per germline, CDR1 SNHLY and CDR2 FYNNEI. The germline V and J ends were trimmed by 8 bases and 4 bases, with 12 bases remaining between them. The CDR3 here is CASASDNYNEQFF. In DNA, the CDR3 is TGTGCCAGCGCCTCGGACAATTACAATGAGCAGTTCTTC.

DNA of the CDR3: TGTGCCAGCAGCCTTCTAACAGTTAACTATGGCTACACCTTC. Protein sequence: CASSLLTVNYGYTF. The chain uses TRBV7-9 and TRBJ1-2; D is unresolved. CDR3 length equals 14 residues. The V end lost 5 bases, the J end lost 1 base, and 11 bases lay between the germline ends. Germline CDR1 and CDR2: SEHNR and FQNEAQ (reference sequence).